The 2 T cell receptor beta chains presented below share a single source sample, sequenced in a study of beta chain features in type 1 diabetes (dated by TCRdb to 2017 to 2018). Overall study outcomes, separate from this receptor: A moderate but significant shortening of TCRB CDR3 length was observed in type 1 diabetes patients in all four CD4+ subsets.

Antigens for these TCRs are unknown. Library construction relied on the immunoSEQ multiplex PCR assay. The entire isolated RNA was reverse transcribed using the High Capacity cDNA Reverse Transcription Kit, and thus expressed TCRB transcripts were sequenced. TCRdb re-hosts the immuneACCESS table, in-frame sequences only. Its copies lack some clones; in the studies checked, an unresolved V gene accounts for under half of them, and the cause for the rest is not known. In all, the sample holds 40,000 to 65,000 clones, and about three fifths of those were seen once. The biggest ten clones account for around 0.29% of the sample. Material: stem cell memory CD4+ T cells from blood. In light of the paper, this sample's cell subset or site label describes: stem cell-like memory CD4+ T cells. The receptors shown here come from a woman aged 25 to 39 with type 1 diabetes.

Written as DNA, the CDR3 is TGTGCCTGGAGTGTAAGGGGGGGGTACGAAAAACTGTTTTTT. Translating gives CAWSVRGGYEKLFF. The rearrangement uses TRBV30 and TRBJ1-4; TRBD1 is a possible D gene (6 bases). Germline V CDR1 and CDR2: GTSNPN, SVGIG (reference sequence). V was shortened by 0 bases and J by 8 bases, with 13 bases between the two germline ends. This CDR3 is 14 amino acids long. The whole variable domain, filled in from reference TRBV30 and TRBJ1-4, reads SQTIHQWPATLVQPVGSPLSLECTVEGTSNPNLYWYRQAAGRGLQLLFYSVGIGQISSEVPQNLSASRPQDRQFILSSKKLLLSDSGFYLCAWSVRGGYEKLFFGSGTQLSVL.

The V call is TRBV7-3, the J call TRBJ2-5; D unresolved. The germline V gene has CDR1 SGHTA and CDR2 FQGTGA. This CDR3 contains 13 residues. V lost 4 bases, J lost 2 bases, and 8 bases lay in between. The CDR3 DNA reads as TGTGCCAGCAGCTACGGAGTTCAAGAGACCCAGTACTTC. Protein: CASSYGVQETQYF.